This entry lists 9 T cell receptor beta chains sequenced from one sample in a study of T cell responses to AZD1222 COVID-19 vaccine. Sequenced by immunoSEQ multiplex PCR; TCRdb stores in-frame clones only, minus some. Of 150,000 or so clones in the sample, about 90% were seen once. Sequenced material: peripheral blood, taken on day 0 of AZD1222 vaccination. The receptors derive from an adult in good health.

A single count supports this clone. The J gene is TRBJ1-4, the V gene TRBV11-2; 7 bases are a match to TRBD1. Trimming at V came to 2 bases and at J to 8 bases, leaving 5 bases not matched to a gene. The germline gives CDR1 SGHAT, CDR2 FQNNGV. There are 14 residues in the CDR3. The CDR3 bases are TGTGCCAGCAGCTTATCTACAGGGGACGAAAAACTGTTTTTT. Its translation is CASSLSTGDEKLFF.

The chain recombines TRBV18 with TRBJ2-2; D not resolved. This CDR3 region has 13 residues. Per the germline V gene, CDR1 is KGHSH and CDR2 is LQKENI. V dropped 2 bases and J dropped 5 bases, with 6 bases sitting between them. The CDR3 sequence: CASSPLRTGELFF. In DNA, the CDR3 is TGTGCCAGCTCACCATTGAGGACCGGGGAGCTGTTTTTT.

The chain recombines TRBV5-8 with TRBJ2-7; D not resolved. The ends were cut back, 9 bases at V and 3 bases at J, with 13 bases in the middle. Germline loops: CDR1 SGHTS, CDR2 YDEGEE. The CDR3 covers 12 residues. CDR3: CATIPRNYEQYF. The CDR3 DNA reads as TGTGCCACCATCCCAAGAAACTACGAGCAGTACTTC.

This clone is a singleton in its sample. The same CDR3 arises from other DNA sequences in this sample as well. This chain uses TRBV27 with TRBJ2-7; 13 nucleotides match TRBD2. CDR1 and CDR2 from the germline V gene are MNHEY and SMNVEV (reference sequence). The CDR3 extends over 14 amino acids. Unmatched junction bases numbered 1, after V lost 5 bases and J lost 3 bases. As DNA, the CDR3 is TGTGCCAGCAGTCGGACTAGCGGGAGCTACGAGCAGTACTTC. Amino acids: CASSRTSGSYEQYF.

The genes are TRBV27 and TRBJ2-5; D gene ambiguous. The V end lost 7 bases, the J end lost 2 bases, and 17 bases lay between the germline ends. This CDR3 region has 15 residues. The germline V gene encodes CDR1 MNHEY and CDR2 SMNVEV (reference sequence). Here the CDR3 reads CASTLARLNQETQYF. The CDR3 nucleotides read TGTGCCAGCACCCTGGCCAGGCTCAATCAAGAGACCCAGTACTTC.

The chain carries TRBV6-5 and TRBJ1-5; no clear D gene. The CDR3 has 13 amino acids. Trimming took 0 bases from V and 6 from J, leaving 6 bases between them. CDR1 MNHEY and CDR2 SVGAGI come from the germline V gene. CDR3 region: CASSYSNTQPQHF. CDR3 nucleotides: TGTGCCAGCAGTTACTCGAATACTCAGCCCCAGCATTTT.

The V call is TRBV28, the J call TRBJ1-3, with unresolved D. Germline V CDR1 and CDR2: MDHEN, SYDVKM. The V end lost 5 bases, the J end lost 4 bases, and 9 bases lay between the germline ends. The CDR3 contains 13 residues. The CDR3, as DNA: TGTGCCAGCAGTCCAGGCCGAGGAAACACCATATATTTT. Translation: CASSPGRGNTIYF. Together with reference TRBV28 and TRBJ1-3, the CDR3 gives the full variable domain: DVKVTQSSRYLVKRTGEKVFLECVQDMDHENMFWYRQDPGLGLRLIYFSYDVKMKEKGDIPEGYSVSREKKERFSLILESASTNQTSMYLCASSPGRGNTIYFGEGSWLTVV.

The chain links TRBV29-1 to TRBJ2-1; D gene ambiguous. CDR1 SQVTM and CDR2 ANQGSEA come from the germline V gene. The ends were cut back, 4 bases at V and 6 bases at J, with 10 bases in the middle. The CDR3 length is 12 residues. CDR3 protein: CSVGRTGNEQFF. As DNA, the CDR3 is TGCAGCGTTGGTCGGACCGGCAATGAGCAGTTCTTC.

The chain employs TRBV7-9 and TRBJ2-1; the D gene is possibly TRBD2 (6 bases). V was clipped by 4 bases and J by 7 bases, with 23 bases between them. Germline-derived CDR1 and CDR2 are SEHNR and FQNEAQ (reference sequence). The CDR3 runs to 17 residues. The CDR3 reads CASSSPPLALSGNEQFF. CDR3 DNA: TGTGCCAGCAGCTCACCCCCCCTAGCGCTATCGGGGAATGAGCAGTTCTTC.